This TCR beta chain originates from a study of CD8 T cells in Susac syndrome. Study background: Each patient with Susac syndrome, at the time of blood draw, was therapy-naive, on corticosteroids, or on intravenous immunoglobulin alone.

As for this clonotype: Its antigen is unidentified.

RNA, at roughly 0.45 to 1 ug, was reverse transcribed with random hexamers. TCRdb redid the calling of the immunoSEQ multiplex PCR reads with MiXCR, one entry per CDR3 protein. The sample contains 95,000 to 150,000 distinct CDR3 sequences, under 96% of which appear only once. The CDR3 runs to 15 residues. Between the trimmed V and J ends, which lost 5 bases and 3 bases, there was a span of 17 bases. The germline gives CDR1 SQVTM, CDR2 ANQGSEA. Fulfillment of recently defined diagnostic criteria for definite or probable disease was shown by the patients with Susac syndrome. Overall study findings and caveats: In Susac patients, clonal expansion was not detected in CD4+ cells.

This TCR was sampled from a human donor with Susac syndrome. Sample: CD4+ T cells from PBMCs. The chain links TRBV29-1 to TRBJ2-4; perhaps TRBD2 as D (6 bases). The CDR3: CSVLSGLGGKNIQYF. In nucleotides, the CDR3 is TGCAGCGTTTTATCGGGACTCGGGGGCAAAAACATTCAGTACTTC. Supplemented by reference TRBV29-1 and TRBJ2-4, the full variable domain reads SAVISQKPSRDICQRGTSLTIQCQVDSQVTMMFWYRQQPGQSLTLIATANQGSEATYESGFVIDKFPISRPNLTFSTLTVSNMSPEDSSIYLCSVLSGLGGKNIQYFGAGTRLSVL.